The clone carrying this T cell receptor (beta chain) was recorded at least ten times. The antigen remains unidentified. This record belongs to a study of regulatory T cells in long-lasting Graves disease. With 0 bases removed from V and 10 bases from J, the gap between germline ends came to 6 bases. The germline gives CDR1 KGHDR, CDR2 SFDVKD. The length of the CDR3 is 12 residues. Libraries of TCR beta came from iRepertoire HTBI primers plus Arm-PCR of CDR3 regions. MiXCR, run by TCRdb on the multiplex PCR reads, gives a single entry per CDR3 protein. The sample carries approximately 210,000 distinct CDR3 sequences, about a sixth recorded once. Whole-study findings and limits: Persistent patients shared 2,741 public clonotypes among themselves. Newly diagnosed patients shared fewer, at more than 750.

Stated time point: newly diagnosed GD, antithyroid drugs for less than 3 months. The TCR library was made from RNA extracted from PBMCs. Graves' disease diagnosis relied on American Thyroid Association guidelines. EDTA tubes were used for drawing approximately 9 milliliters of peripheral blood. The origin of this receptor is a female donor with Graves disease. This sequence joins TRBV24-1 and TRBJ2-1; D gene ambiguous. The sample here was peripheral blood mononuclear cells (PBMCs), taken at new diagnosis, from a patient treated with antithyroid drugs. The CDR3 DNA is TGTGCCACCAGTGATTTGGGACGCGAGCAGTTCTTC. It yields the protein CATSDLGREQFF.